The 31 T cell receptor beta chains below all came from one sample that was sequenced in a study of blood T cell repertoires in COVID-19. Repertoires were generated with immunoSEQ multiplex PCR, while TCRdb's copy carries only in-frame clones and drops some. The sample contains tens of thousands of clones, 70% to 90% of which appear only once. The sequenced sample was peripheral blood. These receptors were collected from a woman older than 75 with acute or convalescent COVID-19.

This chain joins TRBV9 and TRBJ1-2; a possible D gene is TRBD1 (5 bases). The ends were cut back, 0 bases at V and 1 base at J, with 7 bases in the middle. CDR3 length: 14 residues. The germline V gene has CDR1 SGDLS and CDR2 YYNGEE. CDR3 region: CASSVAGFNYGYTF. The DNA for the CDR3 is TGTGCCAGCAGCGTAGCAGGGTTTAACTATGGCTACACCTTC.

V and J are TRBV7-9 and TRBJ1-1; perhaps TRBD1 as D (6 bases). From germline, CDR1 is SEHNR and CDR2 FQNEAQ (reference sequence). The CDR3 extends over 14 amino acids. The V gene lost 3 bases and the J gene lost 6 bases, with 14 bases spanning the gap. In DNA, the CDR3 is TGTGCCAGCAGCTTTGGGGGCGTCGGCCCTGAAGCTTTCTTT. Its protein product is CASSFGGVGPEAFF. The full variable domain, with the rest looked up from reference TRBV7-9 and TRBJ1-1, is DTGVSQNPRHKITKRGQNVTFRCDPISEHNRLYWYRQTLGQGPEFLTYFQNEAQLEKSRLLSDRFSAERPKGSFSTLEIQRTEQGDSAMYLCASSFGGVGPEAFFGQGTRLTVV.

This chain uses TRBV4-1 with TRBJ2-6; 10 bases match TRBD1. With V trimmed by 3 bases and J by 0 bases, 8 bases remained unmatched. The CDR3 has 19 amino acids. Germline V gives CDR1 MGHRA, CDR2 YSYEKL. In DNA, the CDR3 is TGCGCCAGCAGCCAGCGGGACAGGGGCACCCGCTCTGGGGCCAACGTCCTGACTTTC. It encodes CASSQRDRGTRSGANVLTF.

The sample holds one count of this clone. The chain links TRBV7-9 to TRBJ2-6; 11 nucleotides agree with TRBD1. Germline CDR1 SEHNR, CDR2 FQNEAQ (reference sequence). Losses at the gene ends were 5 bases for V and 4 bases for J; bases not matched to a gene: 4. There are 16 residues in the CDR3. The CDR3 here is CASSRDRGSGANVLTF. The CDR3 coding sequence is TGTGCCAGCAGCCGGGACAGGGGGTCAGGGGCCAACGTCCTGACTTTC.

The chain carries TRBV11-3 and TRBJ2-5; D is uncertain. The CDR3 is 13 residues long. Per the germline V gene, CDR1 is SGHNT and CDR2 is YENEEA. V lost 5 bases and J lost 3, with 10 bases in between. The CDR3 sequence: CASSLGPKETQYF. For the CDR3, the DNA is TGTGCCAGCAGCCTAGGGCCCAAAGAGACCCAGTACTTC.

This clone was seen once. The chain employs TRBV30 and TRBJ2-3; TRBD1 might be the D (6 bases). The V end was cut by 0 bases, the J end by 6 bases, with 22 bases between. Germline values: CDR1 GTSNPN, CDR2 SVGIG (reference sequence). CDR3 length: 17 amino acids. CDR3 sequence: CAWSVSRTVNAPDTQYF. The DNA for the CDR3 is TGTGCCTGGAGTGTTAGTAGGACAGTCAATGCCCCGGATACGCAGTATTTT. Full variable domain (outside the CDR3, taken from reference TRBV30 and TRBJ2-3): SQTIHQWPATLVQPVGSPLSLECTVEGTSNPNLYWYRQAAGRGLQLLFYSVGIGQISSEVPQNLSASRPQDRQFILSSKKLLLSDSGFYLCAWSVSRTVNAPDTQYFGPGTRLTVL.

The chain recombines TRBV24-1 with TRBJ2-7, with 7 positions matching TRBD1. The CDR3 extends over 15 amino acids. With 4 bases clipped from V and 2 bases from J, the junction kept 7 bases outside the gene matches. Looked up from germline, CDR1 is KGHDR and CDR2 is SFDVKD. The CDR3 DNA is TGTGCCACCAGTGAAACCGGGACAGCACCCTACGAGCAGTACTTC. Protein: CATSETGTAPYEQYF.

This chain links TRBV3-1 (or the pseudogene TRBV3-2) with TRBJ2-1, with D tentatively TRBD2 (6 bases). Germline lookup yields CDR1 LGHDT and CDR2 YNNKEL (reference sequence). V lost 3 bases to trimming and J lost 0 bases, with 15 bases between them. CDR3 size: 17 residues. Written as DNA, the CDR3 is TGTGCCAGCAGCCACACGGTAGCGGAGAGCTCCTACAATGAGCAGTTCTTC. This translates into CASSHTVAESSYNEQFF.

The chain links TRBV5-5 to TRBJ2-7; TRBD2 is a possible D gene (6 bases). The V and J ends lost 2 bases and 0 bases respectively, with 15 bases between them. There are 16 residues in the CDR3. Germline values: CDR1 SGHKS, CDR2 YYEKEE (reference sequence). For the CDR3, the DNA is TGTGCCAGCAGCTTTGGAGGGAATAGGGCCTCCTACGAGCAGTACTTC. Amino acid sequence: CASSFGGNRASYEQYF.

This chain uses TRBV2 with TRBJ1-2; possibly TRBD1 for D (6 bases). The CDR3 runs to 14 residues. V gave up 3 bases and J gave up 8 bases, with 16 bases separating them. Germline assignment: CDR1 SNHLY and CDR2 FYNNEI. As DNA, the CDR3 is TGTGCCAGCAGTGATCGGGACACCGGTGGCGGCTACACCTTC. This translates into CASSDRDTGGGYTF.

The chain has TRBV28 and TRBJ1-2, with 7 bases fitting TRBD1. This CDR3 region has 15 residues. The V and J ends lost 10 bases and 3 bases, in that order; junction bases with no gene match: 14. Germline CDR1 MDHEN, CDR2 SYDVKM. The CDR3 reads CATDRDGASDYGYTF. CDR3 sequence (DNA): TGTGCCACCGACAGGGACGGTGCCTCTGACTATGGCTACACCTTC.

This clone was seen once. The chain uses TRBV28 and TRBJ1-2; 9 bases are shared with TRBD1. CDR3 length: 12 amino acids. Germline V CDR1 and CDR2: MDHEN, SYDVKM. With V trimmed by 8 bases and J by 8 bases, 6 bases remained unmatched. DNA for the CDR3: TGTGCCAGCGAACAGGGGGCGCGGGGCTACACCTTC. It translates to CASEQGARGYTF.

CDR3 nucleotides: TGCGCCAGCAGGCCCGGGACAGCCAATGAGCAGTTCTTC. This encodes CASRPGTANEQFF. The chain links TRBV5-1 to TRBJ2-1, with 7 nucleotides matching TRBD1. CDR1 and CDR2 from the germline V gene are SGHRS and YFSETQ. V was clipped by 5 bases and J by 6 bases; unmatched bases: 5. This CDR3 is built from 13 residues.

This clone has only a few counts. The V call is TRBV7-8, the J call TRBJ2-7; 11 bases agree with TRBD2. Germline CDR1 reads SGHVS; CDR2 reads FQNEAQ. The CDR3 is made up of 14 amino acids. V lost 4 bases to trimming and J lost 4 bases; unmatched junction nucleotides: 3. CDR3: CASSWGLADYEQYF. CDR3 nucleotides: TGTGCCAGCAGCTGGGGACTAGCGGATTACGAGCAGTACTTC.

This clone was detected once. The chain links TRBV7-2 to TRBJ1-6, with 8 positions matching TRBD1. Germline V CDR1 and CDR2: SGHTA, FQGNSA. V gave up 5 bases and J gave up 11 bases; unmatched junction bases: 11. CDR3 length: 15 amino acids. In DNA, the CDR3 is TGTGCCAGCAGCCCGAGGGCCAGGGGACAGGCACCCCTCCACTTT. It specifies CASSPRARGQAPLHF.

This clone was seen only a few times. V usage is TRBV25-1 and J usage is TRBJ2-1; D perhaps matches TRBD1 (5 bases). This CDR3 has 15 amino acids. Germline V CDR1 and CDR2: MGHDK, SYGVNS. The V gene lost 10 bases and the J gene lost 3 bases, with 19 bases spanning the gap. The CDR3 coding sequence is TGTGCCACCAAACCCTTCAGGGCGGTCTACAATGAGCAGTTCTTC. Translated: CATKPFRAVYNEQFF.

The rearrangement uses TRBV9 and TRBJ2-2; D is uncertain. The CDR3 loop spans 15 amino acids. V gave up 2 bases and J gave up 2 bases, with 10 bases separating them. The germline CDR1 and CDR2 sequences are SGDLS and YYNGEE. Here the CDR3 DNA reads TGTGCCAGCAGCGTGCGGCCATCCAACACCGGGGAGCTGTTTTTT. Encoded protein: CASSVRPSNTGELFF.

The chain joins TRBV5-6 to TRBJ1-2, with TRBD1 matching 8 bases. The CDR3 spans 16 residues. V dropped 6 bases and J dropped 7; count of bases not matched to a gene: 17. In germline, CDR1 is SGHDT, CDR2 YYEEEE. Here the CDR3 reads CASTPGQALRWGGYTF. CDR3 coding DNA: TGTGCCAGCACCCCGGGACAGGCTCTTCGCTGGGGTGGCTACACCTTC.

The chain uses TRBV6-1 and TRBJ1-2; D is unclear. V was shortened by 2 bases and J by 7 bases, with 17 bases between the two germline ends. The germline gives CDR1 MNHNS, CDR2 SASEGT. The CDR3 loop spans 15 amino acids. The CDR3 protein is CASSEFGSGVSGYTF. CDR3 in DNA: TGTGCCAGCAGTGAATTTGGGTCAGGCGTCTCTGGCTACACCTTC.

The V call is TRBV5-1, the J call TRBJ2-5, with a possible D match to TRBD2 (5 bases). The CDR3 sequence is 13 residues long. Trimming removed 7 bases at V and 5 bases at J, with 15 bases between. The germline V gene has CDR1 SGHRS and CDR2 YFSETQ. The CDR3 protein is CASLGVGAETQYF. For the CDR3, the DNA is TGCGCCAGCCTGGGTGTGGGAGCCGAGACCCAGTACTTC.

V gene TRBV18 combines with J gene TRBJ1-2, with D perhaps matching TRBD1 (6 bases). Germline-derived CDR1 and CDR2 are KGHSH and LQKENI. The ends were cut back, 0 bases at V and 4 bases at J, with 12 bases in the middle. The CDR3 is 15 residues long. The CDR3 bases are TGTGCCAGCTCACCACCTTGGGACACCATCTATGGCTACACCTTC. It is translated as CASSPPWDTIYGYTF.

The V and J genes are TRBV7-9 and TRBJ2-7; 7 bases fit TRBD2. The germline CDR1 and CDR2 sequences are SEHNR and FQNEAQ (reference sequence). The CDR3 extends over 15 amino acids. The trim removed 5 bases at V and 6 bases at J, leaving 13 bases unmatched. DNA of the CDR3: TGTGCCAGCAGCCCCTCCGGTCGGGGCGGGGGCGAGCAGTACTTC. This sequence encodes CASSPSGRGGGEQYF.

This clone was observed a single time. The chain has TRBV7-2 and TRBJ1-5; unclear D gene. Trimming shortened V by 2 bases and J by 6 bases, and 17 bases separated the two germline ends. The germline CDR1 and CDR2 sequences are SGHTA and FQGNSA. The CDR3 covers 16 residues. CDR3 in DNA: TGTGCCAGCAGCTTATCCAGTCGAGGGCCCGCTCAGCCCCAGCATTTT. Its protein product is CASSLSSRGPAQPQHF.

The chain carries TRBV2 and TRBJ1-5; D unresolved. This CDR3 contains 14 residues. From germline, CDR1 is SNHLY and CDR2 FYNNEI. V was cut by 1 base and J by 0 bases, with 4 bases left in between. This CDR3 reads CASSEGSSNQPQHF. CDR3 DNA sequence: TGTGCCAGCAGTGAAGGGAGTAGCAATCAGCCCCAGCATTTT. Full variable domain (rest looked up from reference TRBV2 and TRBJ1-5): EPEVTQTPSHQVTQMGQEVILRCVPISNHLYFYWYRQILGQKVEFLVSFYNNEISEKSEIFDDQFSVERPDGSNFTLKIRSTKLEDSAMYFCASSEGSSNQPQHFGDGTRLSIL.

The chain links TRBV15 to TRBJ2-6, with 8 positions matching TRBD1. Germline CDR1 is LNHNV and CDR2 is YYDKDF (reference sequence). The CDR3 spans 16 residues. V lost 5 bases, J lost 4 bases, and 7 bases stayed unmatched. CDR3 loop: CATSRRQGPGANVLTF. CDR3 DNA sequence: TGTGCCACCAGCCGTCGACAGGGGCCCGGGGCCAACGTCCTGACTTTC.

The J gene is TRBJ2-6, the V gene TRBV5-1, with 8 bases matching TRBD2. Per the germline V gene, CDR1 is SGHRS and CDR2 is YFSETQ. The CDR3 loop spans 16 amino acids. V was pared by 0 bases and J by 4 bases, with 3 bases of the junction left unmatched. CDR3 nucleotide sequence: TGCGCCAGCAGCTTGGACGGGGGGGCAGGGGCCAACGTCCTGACTTTC. As protein: CASSLDGGAGANVLTF.

V is TRBV9 and J is TRBJ2-2; D is perhaps TRBD2 (6 bases). Trimming took 3 bases from V and 5 from J, leaving 14 bases between them. The CDR3 runs 15 residues. Germline CDR1 and CDR2: SGDLS and YYNGEE. The chain's CDR3 is CASSAKDYETGELFF. CDR3 nucleotide sequence: TGTGCCAGCAGCGCTAAGGACTACGAGACCGGGGAGCTGTTTTTT.

The rearrangement joins TRBV4-1 to TRBJ1-1; D perhaps matches TRBD1 (5 bases). Trimming pared 4 bases from V and 11 bases from J, leaving 20 bases between. In germline, CDR1 is MGHRA, CDR2 YSYEKL. The CDR3 runs 14 residues. The CDR3 loop is CASSLPLTGGIAFF. CDR3 coding DNA: TGCGCCAGCAGCCTTCCCCTAACGGGGGGGATCGCTTTCTTT.

This clone appeared once. The chain employs TRBV6-5 and TRBJ1-2, with a weak D call TRBD1 (5 bases). There are 15 residues in the CDR3. CDR1 MNHEY and CDR2 SVGAGI come from the germline V gene. Trimming removed 0 bases from V and 4 bases from J, with 12 bases in between. This CDR3 is CASSYSNRPIYGYTF. CDR3 sequence (DNA): TGTGCCAGCAGTTACTCGAACAGGCCGATCTATGGCTACACCTTC.

The V gene is TRBV14, the J gene TRBJ2-7; TRBD1 matches 8 bases. Germline V gives CDR1 SGHDN, CDR2 FVKESK. J gave up 2 bases and V 5 bases, and 5 bases lay outside the gene matches. This CDR3 comprises 14 residues. The CDR3 region is CASSSRDRTYEQYF. The CDR3 DNA reads TGTGCCAGCAGCTCCCGGGACAGGACCTACGAGCAGTACTTC.

The rearrangement joins TRBV5-4 to TRBJ2-1, with 7 nucleotides matching TRBD2. There are 16 residues in the CDR3. Germline-derived CDR1 and CDR2 are SGHNT and YYREEE (reference sequence). J lost 1 base, V lost 4 bases, and 8 bases had no gene match. As DNA, the CDR3 is TGTGCCAGCAGCCCGCCCCCTAGCGGTTCCTACAATGAGCAGTTCTTC. Its translation is CASSPPPSGSYNEQFF.